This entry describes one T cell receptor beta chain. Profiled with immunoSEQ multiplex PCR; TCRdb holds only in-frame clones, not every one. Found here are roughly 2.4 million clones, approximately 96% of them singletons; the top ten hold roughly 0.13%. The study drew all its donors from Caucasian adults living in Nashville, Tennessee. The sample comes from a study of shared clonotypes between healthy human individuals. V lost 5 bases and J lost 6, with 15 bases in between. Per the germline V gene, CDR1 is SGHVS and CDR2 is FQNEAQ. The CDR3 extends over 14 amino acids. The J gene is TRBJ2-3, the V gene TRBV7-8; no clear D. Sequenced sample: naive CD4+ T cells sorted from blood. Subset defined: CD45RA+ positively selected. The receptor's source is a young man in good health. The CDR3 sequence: CASSPPRSGDTQYF. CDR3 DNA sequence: TGTGCCAGCAGCCCCCCCCGGTCCGGGGATACGCAGTATTTT.